This T cell receptor beta chain was sequenced in a study of T cell responses to AZD1222 COVID-19 vaccine. Of note for this clone: The antigen remains unidentified.

Whole-study findings and limits: Once two AZD1222 doses were given, Spike-specific TCR breadth and depth went up. Seropositive at baseline were only a handful of AZD1222 recipients. With dominance at 160-218 and 743-854, vaccine-associated CD4 TCRs spanned spike. Close to half of spike-specific TCRs reportedly recognize unmutated variant regions.

Profiled with immunoSEQ multiplex PCR; TCRdb holds only in-frame clones, not every one. The sample comprises 150,000 or so clones, over 75% of which are singletons, and 1.4% rests with the top ten. In germline, CDR1 is MDHEN, CDR2 SYDVKM. Between the trimmed V and J ends, which lost 4 bases and 1 base, there was a span of 6 bases. CDR3 length: 13 amino acids. The chain combines TRBV28 with TRBJ2-3, with D unresolved. The sequencing here drew on peripheral blood, taken on day 0 of AZD1222 vaccination. This sequence was found in an adult in good health. The CDR3 nucleotides read TGTGCCAGCAGTTCCGGCCGCACAGATACGCAGTATTTT. Residues: CASSSGRTDTQYF.